The 10 T cell receptor beta chains reported below all come from one sample, sequenced in a study of CD8+CD57+ T cells in acquired aplastic anemia. Profiling of TCR beta VDJ combinations and CDR3 sequences used genomic DNA as template. MiXCR, run by TCRdb on the reads, gives a single entry per CDR3 protein. The sample has roughly 420,000 distinct CDR3 sequences; 60% to 80% are singletons. The sample comprised sorted CD4+, CD8+, or CD8+CD57+ T cells (not recorded which) from PBMCs. Every receptor here comes from a human donor in good health, serving as a control.

Of note for this clonotype: Germline is not matched at one junction end, which may reflect a read error. This chain uses TRBV10-3 with TRBJ1-2; D perhaps matches TRBD1 (6 bases). Germline V gives CDR1 ENHRY, CDR2 SYGVKD. CDR3 length equals 15 residues. CDR3 bases: TGTGCCAGCAGTGAGACCGACAGGCACGGTTGTGACTCCTCCTTT. Amino acid sequence: CASSETDRHGCDSSF.

V is TRBV19 and J is TRBJ2-7, with D tentatively TRBD2 (7 bases). Germline V lookup: CDR1 LNHDA, CDR2 SQIVND (reference sequence). Trimming removed 9 bases from V and 1 base from J, with 19 bases in between. The CDR3 runs to 15 residues. The CDR3 DNA sequence: TGTGCCAGCAGGGCGGGGGTAACAGGGTCCTACGAGCAGTACTTC. Translating gives CASRAGVTGSYEQYF.

The chain combines TRBV10-3 with TRBJ1-4; D is uncertain. The CDR3 is made up of 15 amino acids. The ends were cut back, 2 bases at V and 0 bases at J, with 7 bases in the middle. CDR1 ENHRY and CDR2 SYGVKD come from the germline V gene. CDR3 sequence reads: CAISEKGSTNEKLFF. CDR3 DNA sequence: TGTGCCATCAGTGAGAAGGGTTCAACTAATGAAAAACTGTTTTTT.

The CDR3 region is CASSSPGSGSSGANVLTF. The CDR3 DNA is TGTGCCAGCAGCTCACCGGGTAGCGGGAGCTCTGGGGCCAACGTCCTGACTTTC. V usage is TRBV7-2 and J usage is TRBJ2-6; 9 positions match TRBD2. The germline gives CDR1 SGHTA, CDR2 FQGNSA. CDR3 size: 18 residues. The J segment lost 0 bases and the V segment lost 4 bases, leaving 7 bases of the junction unmatched.

The genes are TRBV29-1 and TRBJ2-7, with a tentative D call TRBD2 (6 bases). Deletions cut 8 bases from V and 5 bases from J, with 13 bases between. Germline CDR1 and CDR2: SQVTM and ANQGSEA. The CDR3 has 11 residues. CDR3: CSQRRGNEQYF. As DNA, the CDR3 is TGCAGCCAGCGGCGGGGCAACGAGCAGTACTTC.

V and J are TRBV19 and TRBJ1-5; 8 positions agree with TRBD1. After removal of 0 bases from V and 3 bases from J, the junction contained 13 bases not matched to a gene. In germline, CDR1 is LNHDA, CDR2 SQIVND (reference sequence). CDR3 length: 19 residues. CDR3 protein: CASSIDRTGQILVNQPQHF. The DNA of the CDR3 is TGTGCCAGTAGTATAGATCGGACAGGGCAGATCTTGGTCAATCAGCCCCAGCATTTT.

This clonotype appeared a few times. The chain has TRBV19 and TRBJ1-2, with D possibly matching TRBD1 (5 bases). Trimming stripped 8 bases from V and 6 bases from J, with 13 bases between. In germline, CDR1 is LNHDA, CDR2 SQIVND (reference sequence). This CDR3 is built from 12 residues. The CDR3 is CASSDITHGYTF. The CDR3 DNA reads as TGTGCCAGTTCGGACATAACTCATGGCTACACCTTC.

Comments on this clonotype: The CDR3 does not end in the conserved phenylalanine or tryptophan, so this is likely a read error. Because the CDR3's place on the DNA is in doubt, the DNA is left out and the CDR3 is given as listed by TCRdb. The rearrangement links TRBV7-2 to TRBJ1-6; TRBD1, the table's D call, was not compared with the DNA. The CDR3 is made up of 13 amino acids, end residues included. Germline CDR1 reads SGHTA; CDR2 reads FQGNSA. The CDR3 sequence is CASSLGIQGYGYT.

This clonotype was seen many times. One junction end disagrees with the germline gene, perhaps due to a read error. V is TRBV18 and J is TRBJ2-7, with D tentatively TRBD2 (6 bases). CDR3 size: 15 residues. From germline, CDR1 is KGHSH and CDR2 LQKENI. The CDR3 reads CASSPLREPPGEQYF. The CDR3 DNA reads TGTGCCAGCTCCCCACTCCGGGAGCCCCCGGGCGAGCAGTACTTC.

The rearrangement joins TRBV7-2 to TRBJ1-6; maybe TRBD1 (6 bases). Trimming shortened V by 5 bases and J by 10 bases, and 15 bases separated the two germline ends. The CDR3 covers 14 residues. Germline V lookup: CDR1 SGHTA, CDR2 FQGNSA. The DNA of the CDR3 is TGTGCCAGCAGCAAAACAGGGAATGGCTCACCCCTCCACTTT. The encoded protein is CASSKTGNGSPLHF.